What follows are 18 T cell receptor beta chains derived from one specimen sequenced in a study of OX40 agonist ivuxolimab in advanced cancers. The table came from immunoSEQ multiplex PCR; TCRdb's copy has only in-frame clones and leaves some out. The data show some 150,000 clones, around nine tenths seen once. This material consisted of CD4+ or CD8+ T cells sorted from blood, taken in a trial of the OX40 agonist ivuxolimab. These receptor sequences come from an adult with an advanced solid tumor such as melanoma, head and neck, liver or kidney cancer.

CDR3 region: CSVKTGGNEKLFF. The CDR3 bases are TGCAGCGTTAAGACAGGGGGAAATGAAAAACTGTTTTTT. The rearrangement joins TRBV29-1 to TRBJ1-4, with 9 bases identical to TRBD1. The CDR3 runs 13 residues. From germline, CDR1 is SQVTM and CDR2 ANQGSEA. Trimming removed 5 bases from V and 5 bases from J; junction bases left unmatched: 3.

The gene calls are TRBV7-3 and TRBJ2-1; 10 nucleotides line up with TRBD1. This CDR3 is 15 amino acids long. The germline V gene encodes CDR1 SGHTA and CDR2 FQGTGA. V dropped 3 bases and J dropped 7; count of bases not matched to a gene: 6. Written as DNA, the CDR3 is TGTGCCAGCAGCTTTGACAGGGGGCGCCTAAATGAGCAGTTCTTC. Encoded protein: CASSFDRGRLNEQFF.

This chain joins TRBV14 and TRBJ1-3, with TRBD1 matching over 10 bases. The CDR3 covers 15 residues. Germline V CDR1 and CDR2: SGHDN, FVKESK. V lost 4 bases to trimming and J lost 3 bases; unmatched junction nucleotides: 3. CDR3 loop: CASSLGTGVGNTIYF. DNA for the CDR3: TGTGCCAGCAGCCTCGGGACAGGGGTTGGAAACACCATATATTTT.

The chain recombines TRBV6-5 with TRBJ2-1, with 9 positions matching TRBD2. CDR3 length: 15 residues. Per the germline V gene, CDR1 is MNHEY and CDR2 is SVGAGI. The V segment lost 1 base and the J segment 9 bases; nucleotides outside the gene matches: 7. CDR3 nucleotide sequence: TGTGCCAGCAGTTACTTCGCGGGAGGGCCGGGTGAGCAGTTCTTC. Protein: CASSYFAGGPGEQFF.

V gene TRBV27 combines with J gene TRBJ1-6; the D is unclear. CDR1 MNHEY and CDR2 SMNVEV come from the germline V gene (reference sequence). Between the trimmed V and J ends, which lost 6 bases and 7 bases, there was a span of 31 bases. This CDR3 comprises 20 residues. CDR3 amino acids: CASRNGDSDGNFGKNSPLHF. CDR3 nucleotide sequence: TGTGCCAGCAGGAACGGGGATTCCGATGGGAATTTTGGGAAGAATTCACCCCTCCACTTT.

The table lists this clone with a count of one. The J gene is TRBJ2-1, the V gene TRBV7-3, with D possibly being TRBD1 or TRBD2 (5 bases each). The V and J ends lost 0 bases and 8 bases respectively, with 14 bases between them. The germline gives CDR1 SGHTA, CDR2 FQGTGA. CDR3 size: 15 residues. The CDR3 bases are TGTGCCAGCAGCTTAACGTGGGGGATCGACGATGAGCAGTTCTTC. Translated: CASSLTWGIDDEQFF.

This clone was detected once. This chain connects TRBV28 to TRBJ2-7; possible D gene TRBD2, 6 bases. V gave up 7 bases and J gave up 3 bases, with 25 bases separating them. CDR1 MDHEN and CDR2 SYDVKM come from the germline V gene. This CDR3 is 17 amino acids long. The DNA of the CDR3 is TGTGCCAGCAATTCTAACGCCGGTCTAGCGAGTTTCTACGAGCAGTACTTC. It is translated as CASNSNAGLASFYEQYF.

The chain combines TRBV14 with TRBJ1-3; D is unclear. Trimming pared 1 base from V and 0 bases from J, leaving 7 bases between. The CDR3 spans 15 residues. Germline assignment: CDR1 SGHDN and CDR2 FVKESK. CDR3 protein: CASSQVMSSGNTIYF. DNA of the CDR3: TGTGCCAGCAGCCAAGTCATGAGCTCTGGAAACACCATATATTTT. Full variable domain (outside the CDR3, taken from reference TRBV14 and TRBJ1-3): EAGVTQFPSHSVIEKGQTVTLRCDPISGHDNLYWYRRVMGKEIKFLLHFVKESKQDESGMPNNRFLAERTGGTYSTLKVQPAELEDSGVYFCASSQVMSSGNTIYFGEGSWLTVV.

This chain uses TRBV2 with TRBJ1-4, with 10 bases matching TRBD1. CDR1 SNHLY and CDR2 FYNNEI come from the germline V gene. With V trimmed by 8 bases and J by 6 bases, 9 bases remained unmatched. The CDR3 has 15 amino acids. For the CDR3, the DNA is TGTGCCAGCGTTTCCATGGGGACAGGGGATGAAAAACTGTTTTTT. Encoded protein: CASVSMGTGDEKLFF.

The chain recombines TRBV7-6 with TRBJ1-4; TRBD1 might be the D (5 bases). Germline V gene lookup returns CDR1 SGHVS and CDR2 FNYEAQ. The CDR3 consists of 16 residues. V shed 4 bases and J shed 5 bases, with 17 bases lying between them. CDR3 DNA: TGTGCCAGCAGCTCGCACAAGGGGAGCCTGAATGAAAAACTGTTTTTT. It is translated as CASSSHKGSLNEKLFF.

This chain connects TRBV7-2 to TRBJ1-4, with TRBD1 matching over 7 bases. Unmatched junction bases numbered 4, after V lost 6 bases and J lost 3 bases. This CDR3 contains 14 residues. CDR1 is SGHTA and CDR2 is FQGNSA in the germline V gene. In DNA, the CDR3 is TGTGCCAGCAGACAGGGGCCAGCTAATGAAAAACTGTTTTTT. It yields the protein CASRQGPANEKLFF.

V usage is TRBV9 and J usage is TRBJ2-2; D assignment may be TRBD1 or TRBD2 (5 bases each). V dropped 0 bases and J dropped 6 bases, with 15 bases sitting between them. CDR3 length: 16 residues. Germline-derived CDR1 and CDR2 are SGDLS and YYNGEE. Here the CDR3 DNA reads TGTGCCAGCAGCGTAGGGGCCCGAAGAGGGGCCGGGGAGCTGTTTTTT. Its translation is CASSVGARRGAGELFF.

The rearrangement links TRBV27 to TRBJ2-3, with D unresolved. The CDR3 spans 15 residues. V lost 6 bases, J lost 0 bases, and 13 bases lay in between. The germline V gene has CDR1 MNHEY and CDR2 SMNVEV (reference sequence). The CDR3 DNA sequence: TGTGCCAGCAGCTCCAACCAGGCTAGCACAGATACGCAGTATTTT. This encodes CASSSNQASTDTQYF.

There are a few counts of this clone. The V call is TRBV19, the J call TRBJ2-7; 14 bases map to TRBD2. This CDR3 spans 14 amino acids. Germline loops: CDR1 LNHDA, CDR2 SQIVND (reference sequence). Trimming cost V 10 bases and J 0 bases; bases outside gene matches: 2. DNA for the CDR3: TGTGCCACCGGGACTAGCGGGAGCTCCTACGAGCAGTACTTC. It encodes CATGTSGSSYEQYF.

The chain links TRBV5-1 to TRBJ2-1; D not certain. V gave up 0 bases and J gave up 1 base, with 5 bases separating them. CDR1 is SGHRS and CDR2 is YFSETQ in the germline V gene. The CDR3 runs to 14 residues. CDR3 bases: TGCGCCAGCAGCTTGGCCGGTTCCTACAATGAGCAGTTCTTC. Amino acid sequence: CASSLAGSYNEQFF.

This sequence joins TRBV28 and TRBJ1-2; D not certain. The V end was cut by 2 bases, the J end by 1 base, with 5 bases between. CDR1 is MDHEN and CDR2 is SYDVKM in the germline V gene. The CDR3 covers 13 residues. This CDR3 reads CASSLQSNYGYTF. The CDR3 nucleotides are TGTGCCAGCAGTTTACAAAGTAACTATGGCTACACCTTC.

J is TRBJ1-2 and V is TRBV7-3, with 9 bases matching TRBD1. Germline lookup yields CDR1 SGHTA and CDR2 FQGTGA. The CDR3 is made up of 15 amino acids. V trimming: 5 bases; J trimming: 4 bases; junction bases outside the gene matches: 8. In nucleotides, the CDR3 is TGTGCCAGCAGCCACGGGACAGGGCTTTCCTATGGCTACACCTTC. It is translated as CASSHGTGLSYGYTF.

The CDR3 loop reads CASSQDFRSGPYEQYF. As DNA, the CDR3 is TGCGCCAGCAGCCAAGATTTTCGTTCGGGCCCCTACGAGCAGTACTTC. This chain connects TRBV4-3 to TRBJ2-7, with no clear D. Trimming took off 0 bases at V and 2 bases at J, with 14 bases between the two ends. From germline, CDR1 is LGHNA and CDR2 YSLEER. The CDR3 has 16 residues.